This T cell receptor (beta chain) was captured by sequencing in a study of blood T cells in healthy people across ages. Study-level results: Across the age range, TCR beta diversity per million T cells fell in a roughly linear way. Unsorted PBMC input precluded a conclusive naive versus antigen-experienced comparison.

V lost 7 bases to trimming and J lost 5 bases, with 14 bases between them. Germline values: CDR1 ENHRY, CDR2 SYGVKD. This CDR3 has 13 amino acids. This clonotype occurred a few times. Its antigen remains unknown. Combining a sample-barcoded 5' primer with a J-beta primer mix, a second PCR ran for roughly 7 to 11 cycles. Sequencing recovered at least 2.5 million CDR3-containing paired-end reads from each sample. TCRdb re-called the 5' RACE reads through MiXCR, storing one row per CDR3 protein. The sample contains approximately 1,000,000 distinct CDR3 sequences, 35% to 45% of which appear only once. The TCR comes from a man between 18 and 35 years old in good health. V gene TRBV10-3 combines with J gene TRBJ1-1, with D perhaps matching TRBD1 (5 bases). Input material: blood. Here the CDR3 reads CAINTDKGTEAFF. CDR3 nucleotides: TGTGCCATCAATACCGACAAGGGGACTGAAGCTTTCTTT.